This T cell receptor beta chain was obtained from a study of blood T cell repertoires in COVID-19. Whole-study context: COVID-19 samples from acute and convalescent phases originated in the United States, Italy and Spain. PBMCs, B-cell-depleted T cells, or T cells provided the cDNA or gDNA that made up the material.

In the original workflow: It was from reference gene primer amplification that nucleated cell counts were estimated. This table comes from immunoSEQ multiplex PCR, and its TCRdb copy is limited to in-frame clones, with some not included. V and J calls and clone size are copied from that table; D and trimming were computed from the DNA. The sample holds about 370,000 clones; about 89% are singletons and the top ten take about 10%. There are a few counts of this clone. The source of this sequence is a woman aged 25 to 45 with COVID-19, enrolled during active disease. The source material was peripheral blood.

CDR3 sequence: CASSPPGTSGREQFF. The CDR3 DNA sequence: TGTGCCAGCAGCCCCCCCGGGACTAGCGGGAGAGAGCAGTTCTTC. J is TRBJ2-1 and V is TRBV7-2, with TRBD2 matching over 14 bases. The germline gives CDR1 SGHTA, CDR2 FQGNSA. The trim removed 5 bases at V and 10 bases at J, leaving 7 bases unmatched. CDR3 length equals 15 residues.